The 17 T cell receptor beta chains below were found in one sample sequenced in a study of CD4+ T cells in melanoma. Generated by immunoSEQ multiplex PCR, the TCRdb table keeps only in-frame clones and is missing some. Among 6,400 or so clones listed, roughly three quarters were seen once. The specimen was cells from a culture (not recorded whether cultured in vitro). These receptors originate from a human donor with melanoma.

The V call is TRBV14, the J call TRBJ2-2; TRBD2 might be the D (6 bases). The CDR3 sequence is 16 residues long. V was cut by 4 bases and J by 6 bases, with 18 bases left in between. The germline CDR1 and CDR2 sequences are SGHDN and FVKESK. The CDR3 DNA is TGTGCCAGCAGCCTTGATTTTGGCGGAGGGGCCGGGGAGCTGTTTTTT. The encoded protein is CASSLDFGGGAGELFF.

This chain connects TRBV10-2 to TRBJ1-2; D remains ambiguous. The V and J ends lost 3 bases and 6 bases respectively, with 8 bases between them. The germline V gene encodes CDR1 WSHSY and CDR2 SAAADI. The CDR3 is 12 residues long. CDR3 region: CASSEDGHGYTF. The CDR3 nucleotides are TGCGCCAGCAGTGAAGATGGACATGGCTACACCTTC.

The genes are TRBV21-1 and TRBJ1-2; TRBD1 is the table's D call and was not checked against the DNA. TRBV21-1 is assigned pseudogene status. This CDR3 comprises 15 residues. The chain's CDR3 is CASTKADRGNYGYTF. DNA for the CDR3: TGTGCCAGCACCAAAGCGGACAGGGGCAACTATGGCTACACCTTC.

This clone was counted only a few times. The chain uses TRBV4-2 and TRBJ1-5; D gene unclear. The ends were cut back, 1 base at V and 4 bases at J, with 2 bases in the middle. The CDR3 spans 12 residues. CDR1 and CDR2 from the germline V gene are LGHNA and YNFKEQ. The CDR3 sequence is CASSQGNQPQHF. DNA of the CDR3: TGTGCCAGCAGCCAAGGTAATCAGCCCCAGCATTTT.

The rearrangement joins TRBV10-2 to TRBJ2-5; 10 nucleotides line up with TRBD2. The J segment lost 7 bases and the V segment lost 6 bases, leaving 11 bases of the junction unmatched. Germline lookup yields CDR1 WSHSY and CDR2 SAAADI. The length of the CDR3 is 15 residues. CDR3 sequence (DNA): TGCGCCAGCAGCTCAAGGACTAGCGGCACGGGGACCCAGTACTTC. It is translated as CASSSRTSGTGTQYF.

The genes are TRBV28 and TRBJ2-1; D uncertain. Germline assignment: CDR1 MDHEN and CDR2 SYDVKM. This CDR3 comprises 12 residues. The V and J ends lost 7 bases and 3 bases respectively, with 7 bases between them. CDR3 sequence: CASTQVYNEQFF. As DNA, the CDR3 is TGTGCCAGCACCCAGGTCTACAATGAGCAGTTCTTC.

V gene TRBV7-8 combines with J gene TRBJ1-2, with 12 bases lining up with TRBD1. Germline loops: CDR1 SGHVS, CDR2 FQNEAQ. The CDR3 consists of 15 residues. V lost 4 bases and J lost 4; bases outside the gene matches: 4. The CDR3 DNA sequence: TGTGCCAGCAGCTGGGACAGGGGGCAGGGCTATGGCTACACCTTC. It specifies CASSWDRGQGYGYTF.

V usage is TRBV11-2 and J usage is TRBJ1-1; D remains unclear. The V gene's germline CDR1 is SGHAT and CDR2 FQNNGV. V was pared by 1 base and J by 0 bases, with 6 bases between. This CDR3 contains 14 residues. The CDR3 sequence: CASSLGIMNTEAFF. The CDR3 DNA is TGTGCCAGCAGCTTAGGAATCATGAACACTGAAGCTTTCTTT.

This clone was seen more than once but under ten times. The CDR3, as DNA: TGCGCCAGCAGCTTGGTTGCCAGCGGGGGGTTAGATACGCAGTATTTT. Translation gives CASSLVASGGLDTQYF. The gene calls are TRBV5-1 and TRBJ2-3, with 9 positions matching TRBD2. The CDR3 extends over 16 amino acids. The V gene's germline CDR1 is SGHRS and CDR2 YFSETQ. With 0 bases clipped from V and 5 bases from J, the junction kept 7 bases outside the gene matches.

This chain links TRBV5-4 with TRBJ1-2; 8 bases are shared with TRBD1. Unmatched junction bases numbered 4, after V lost 0 bases and J lost 6 bases. Germline assignment: CDR1 SGHNT and CDR2 YYREEE (reference sequence). The length of the CDR3 is 14 residues. In DNA form, the CDR3 reads TGTGCCAGCAGCTTGGACTCAGGGGGCGATGGCTACACCTTC. It is translated as CASSLDSGGDGYTF.

This clone ranks as medium-sized (0.01 to 0.1%). This chain uses TRBV4-1 with TRBJ2-7; D remains ambiguous. The CDR3 contains 14 residues. V gave up 3 bases and J gave up 0 bases, with 9 bases separating them. Germline V gene sequence: CDR1 MGHRA, CDR2 YSYEKL. The CDR3 loop is CASSHLPGSYEQYF. The CDR3 nucleotides are TGCGCCAGCAGCCATCTCCCCGGCTCCTACGAGCAGTACTTC.

This clone is medium-sized by share. The CDR3 region has the DNA TGTGCCAGCAGTTTAACGGGGGCGAGCAATCAGCCCCAGCATTTT. Protein: CASSLTGASNQPQHF. The V call is TRBV28, the J call TRBJ1-5; the D gene is possibly TRBD1 (6 bases). This CDR3 region has 15 residues. V was clipped by 2 bases and J by 1 base, with 9 bases between them. Germline lookup yields CDR1 MDHEN and CDR2 SYDVKM.

The V gene is TRBV7-9, the J gene TRBJ1-1; tentatively, D is TRBD1 (5 bases). The CDR3 length is 13 residues. V lost 0 bases and J 11 bases, leaving 13 bases between the germline ends. Germline loops: CDR1 SEHNR, CDR2 FQNEAQ (reference sequence). The CDR3 DNA is TGTGCCAGCAGCTTAGCTGGCAGCGAGGGGGCTTTCTTT. This gives the protein CASSLAGSEGAFF.

This clone was seen only once. This chain joins TRBV30 and TRBJ2-7; D gene unclear. The V gene lost 5 bases and the J gene lost 2 bases, with 7 bases spanning the gap. CDR3 size: 11 residues. Germline CDR1 GTSNPN, CDR2 SVGIG (reference sequence). The CDR3 DNA reads TGTGCCTGGGCCTCTGCCTACGAGCAGTACTTC. Translation: CAWASAYEQYF.

The chain links TRBV12-5 to TRBJ1-1, with D unresolved. The germline V and J ends were trimmed by 8 bases and 5 bases, with 15 bases remaining between them. This CDR3 has 13 amino acids. Germline-derived CDR1 and CDR2 are LGHNT and FRNRAP. The CDR3 DNA sequence: TGTGCTAGTACCGGGAACTTGGCTACTGAAGCTTTCTTT. It codes for CASTGNLATEAFF.

The V and J genes are TRBV24-1 and TRBJ2-2; D possibly matches TRBD1 or TRBD2 (5 bases each). Trimming took off 1 base at V and 7 bases at J, with 12 bases between the two ends. The CDR3 has 15 residues. Germline V gene sequence: CDR1 KGHDR, CDR2 SFDVKD. CDR3 residues: CATSDFWGSGGELFF. CDR3 DNA sequence: TGTGCCACCAGTGATTTCTGGGGGTCGGGCGGGGAGCTGTTTTTT.

V usage is TRBV6-6 and J usage is TRBJ1-5, with D hard to call. V was shortened by 2 bases and J by 4 bases, with 9 bases between the two germline ends. This CDR3 contains 14 residues. Germline-derived CDR1 and CDR2 are MNHNY and SVGAGI (reference sequence). CDR3 amino acids: CASSYGELNQPQHF. The CDR3 bases are TGTGCCAGCAGTTACGGGGAATTAAATCAGCCCCAGCATTTT.